The 10 T cell receptor beta chains reported below all come from one sample, sequenced in a study of blood T cell repertoires in COVID-19. Clones were read by immunoSEQ multiplex PCR, and TCRdb kept only the in-frame ones, dropping some. The top ten clones hold approximately 8.1% of a sample with around 210,000 clones, 70% to 90% of them seen once. The sequencing input was PBMCs or T cells enriched from blood (not recorded which). These receptors were taken from a woman younger than 30 who had recovered from COVID-19.

The J gene is TRBJ2-3, the V gene TRBV7-6; D unclear. The germline CDR1 and CDR2 sequences are SGHVS and FNYEAQ. Trimming shortened V by 1 base and J by 2 bases, and 4 bases separated the two germline ends. This CDR3 contains 13 residues. The CDR3, as DNA: TGTGCCAGCAGCTTAGAACTCACAGATACGCAGTATTTT. Encoded protein: CASSLELTDTQYF.

This chain uses TRBV6-5 with TRBJ1-4; 7 nucleotides align to TRBD1. V lost 4 bases to trimming and J lost 1 base; unmatched junction nucleotides: 3. CDR3 size: 15 residues. Germline CDR1 and CDR2: MNHEY and SVGAGI. CDR3 loop: CASSSRQGTNEKLFF. The CDR3, as DNA: TGTGCCAGCAGTTCCAGACAGGGAACTAATGAAAAACTGTTTTTT.

The rearrangement uses TRBV28 and TRBJ1-4, with a weak D call TRBD1 (5 bases). CDR1 is MDHEN, CDR2 SYDVKM, per germline. This CDR3 region has 12 residues. V lost 8 bases, J lost 12 bases, and 16 bases lay in between. The CDR3 DNA is TGTGCCAGCGGGGGAGCGGGGCGGCAACTGTTTTTT. Protein product: CASGGAGRQLFF.

The chain carries TRBV5-1 and TRBJ1-2, with TRBD1 identical over 8 bases. CDR1 SGHRS and CDR2 YFSETQ come from the germline V gene. The junction had 7 bases not matched to a gene; V was cut back by 5 bases and J by 4 bases. The CDR3 has 14 residues. The CDR3 here is CASSSDRASYGYTF. The CDR3 DNA follows: TGCGCCAGCAGTTCGGACAGGGCGAGCTATGGCTACACCTTC.

This clone was detected a few times. The rearrangement joins TRBV3-1 (or the pseudogene TRBV3-2) to TRBJ1-1, with D perhaps matching TRBD1 (6 bases). Germline CDR1 is LGHDT and CDR2 is YNNKEL (reference sequence). This CDR3 contains 14 residues. V lost 5 bases, J lost 6 bases, and 16 bases lay in between. CDR3 nucleotide sequence: TGTGCCAGCAGCGAGTTAACAGGGCGGGCTGAAGCTTTCTTT. Its protein is CASSELTGRAEAFF.

Comment on this clone: Distinct nucleotide sequences in the sample also encode this CDR3. The chain carries TRBV28 and TRBJ2-4; TRBD2 is a possible D gene (5 bases). The V end lost 3 bases, the J end lost 0 bases, and 6 bases lay between the germline ends. Germline lookup yields CDR1 MDHEN and CDR2 SYDVKM. The CDR3 contains 14 residues. The CDR3 loop reads CASSFRGAKNIQYF. The CDR3 nucleotides are TGTGCCAGCAGTTTTCGGGGAGCCAAAAACATTCAGTACTTC.

The chain has TRBV6-5 and TRBJ2-7; D possibly corresponds to TRBD1 (5 bases). Looked up from germline, CDR1 is MNHEY and CDR2 is SVGAGI. The CDR3 is 12 residues long. Trimming took off 4 bases at V and 3 bases at J, with 7 bases between the two ends. DNA of the CDR3: TGTGCCAGCAGTTCAGGGAACTACGAGCAGTACTTC. This gives the protein CASSSGNYEQYF.

This rearrangement joins TRBV5-1 to TRBJ2-7; the match to TRBD1 covers 7 bases. The CDR3 covers 13 residues. The trim removed 3 bases at V and 3 bases at J, leaving 3 bases unmatched. Germline V gives CDR1 SGHRS, CDR2 YFSETQ. CDR3 residues: CASSSAGGYEQYF. For the CDR3, the DNA is TGCGCCAGCAGCTCGGCAGGGGGCTACGAGCAGTACTTC.

In nucleotides, the CDR3 is TGCAGCGTCGCCGGGACAGCGCAAGCCAAAAACATTCAGTACTTC. Its translation: CSVAGTAQAKNIQYF. The rearrangement joins TRBV29-1 to TRBJ2-4; 7 bases match TRBD1. The CDR3 runs to 15 residues. J lost 0 bases, V lost 6 bases, and 8 bases had no gene match. Germline CDR1 reads SQVTM; CDR2 reads ANQGSEA.

CDR3 in amino acids: CASRTGGASYEQYF. CDR3 DNA: TGTGCCAGCAGGACAGGGGGCGCCTCCTACGAGCAGTACTTC. V and J are TRBV2 and TRBJ2-7; 10 positions agree with TRBD1. The ends lost 6 bases at V and 0 bases at J; junction bases unmatched: 2. CDR1 and CDR2 (germline): SNHLY, FYNNEI. The CDR3 contains 14 residues.